This TCR beta chain was obtained from a study of T cells in Graves' hyperthyroidism and ophthalmopathy (dated by TCRdb to between 2019 and 2020). The study in broad terms: TCR V-J signatures able to tell the groups apart were searched for in a discovery cohort of some 97 patients, of whom 43 had Graves' ophthalmopathy and about 60 had stable Graves' hyperthyroidism. Prospective prediction of ophthalmopathy was tested in an independent validation cohort of about 19 hyperthyroidism patients and 15 to 17 patients who later progressed to ophthalmopathy. The paper reports TCR Vbeta CDR3 sequencing of some 140 peripheral blood samples: approximately 43 ophthalmopathy, over 70 hyperthyroidism and around 17 progressor patients. Following sampling, methimazole starting at 30 mg daily was given to hyperthyroidism patients, and high-dose intravenous methylprednisolone was given to ophthalmopathy patients. In addition, the study compared T-cell repertoires in thyroid tissue and in blood from six Graves' hyperthyroidism patients. The roughly 100 discovery patients were randomly divided into training and test sets at a 7:3 ratio.

CDR1 is given as SGHTA and CDR2 as FQGNSA, both from the germline V gene. Spanning cysteine to phenylalanine, the CDR3 consists of 15 amino acids. CDR3 DNA only is kept here, 45 bases in frame from base 1. The junction carries 11 bases between V and J, which are trimmed by 0 bases and 4 bases respectively. Amplification of TCR beta CDR3 regions was carried out from RNA transcripts. A first-round RT-PCR of the TCR CDR3 used the HTBI primer set with the Qiagen OneStep RT-PCR kit. The libraries were constructed in a second round of multiplex PCR and then size-selected and purified. The libraries were sequenced on an Illumina HiSeq2000 using paired-end 100 bp reads. The published analysis was carried out like this. Raw data were processed with SOAPnuke, discarding reads with adapters, uncalled bases, mean Phred below 15, or no exact constant-primer or identifier match. COPE v1.2.5 was used to merge high-quality paired reads, and clonotypes were defined as unique nucleotide sequences. Clonotypes were aligned to IMGT TRBV, TRBD and TRBJ reference segments using MiTCR v1.1. Analysis was restricted to V-J combinations with a frequency above 0.0001, which covered roughly 99% of repertoires. The TCS score was defined as F50 (clonal expansion) divided by E x V (chaos), with BLOSUM62-based TCRdist calculated between CDR3 peptides within each V-J. Welch's t-statistics and random forest reduced 514 V-J features to 13, which were used in a naive Bayes classifier (R e1071). The Morisita-Horn index was used to measure how similar the thyroid and blood repertoires were. TCRdb ran its own pipeline on the public reads, namely fastp trimming at Q25 and MiXCR clone calling, and kept in-frame beta chains. Every entry covers one CDR3 protein and lists the most common genes and DNA from its rows. The V and J calls and clone size come from TCRdb's table, not from the authors' own analysis. The sample contains 450,000 to 700,000 distinct CDR3 sequences, about half of them found a single time. Of the sample, more than 7% falls within the top ten clones.

As regards this clonotype: Its target antigen remains unknown. No base-level quality is on record; no much larger clone is a single base apart.

A patient counted as having stable Graves' hyperthyroidism if no progression to ophthalmopathy occurred over 18 months of follow-up. Hyperthyroidism patients were newly diagnosed, had a disease duration of under 2 months, and were aged 18 to 65 years. Exclusion was applied to patients with uncontrolled infections, other autoimmune diseases, pregnancy or lactation. Diagnoses were established on the basis of clinical symptoms, serum thyroxine and TRAb, thyroid ultrasound, and orbital computed tomography. Total RNA was extracted using Trizol reagent, and RNA quality was assessed on an Agilent 2100 Bioanalyzer. Study-wide conclusions, independent of this receptor: Sample size was not statistically predetermined, and investigators were not blinded to group allocation. A model built on a 13 V-J signature distinguished ophthalmopathy from stable hyperthyroidism, reaching roughly 88% sensitivity and about 81% specificity in cross-validation and 80%/75% in testing. In validation, the model predicted progression to ophthalmopathy with over 60% sensitivity and 72% to 85% specificity, a median of about 6.7 months before onset. Blood samples also contained most of the expanded thyroid clonotypes (frequency above 0.001), which suggests that blood repertoires may reflect thyroid immune responses.

What was sequenced was peripheral blood or thyroid tissue (not recorded which). This chain is built from TRBV7-2 and TRBJ2-3; the D gene lacks a confident call. The clonotype comes from a woman between 18 and 29 years old with Graves' hyperthyroidism. The CDR3 region reads CASSLAAISADTQYF. The bases are TGTGCCAGCAGCTTAGCGGCCATTTCCGCAGATACGCAGTATTTT.